This is a list of T cell receptor beta chains from one sample in a study of Graves' ophthalmopathy and Graves' hyperthyroidism. TCRdb re-analysed the multiplex PCR reads in MiXCR, keeping a single row per CDR3 protein. The sample consists of around 1.1 million distinct CDR3 sequences, about 35% of them appearing once. The sequenced material came from peripheral blood or thyroid tissue (not recorded which). Receptors were obtained from an adult man with Graves' hyperthyroidism. The CDR3 runs from the conserved cysteine through the conserved F or W. Each record gives: J gene, V gene, D gene, clone size, CDR3 protein, CDR3 DNA. A D gene is named only where the DNA matches it firmly. Clone size, where shown, is once, few, many, or a class for clones that have expanded.

TRBJ1-2 TRBV10-2 NA NA CTSSEGYSLLNYGYTF TGCACCAGCAGTGAGGGGTACAGTCTTTTAAACTATGGCTACACCTTC
TRBJ2-2 TRBV11-3 NA NA CASSPNWDTKTGELFF TGTGCCAGCAGTCCTAACTGGGACACTAAGACCGGGGAGCTGTTTTTT
TRBJ2-5 TRBV29-1 NA NA CSSGSEETQYF TGCAGCTCCGGGAGCGAGGAGACCCAGTACTTC
TRBJ1-5 TRBV2 NA NA CASSSRGYQHF TGTGCCAGCAGTTCCAGGGGCTACCAGCATTTT
TRBJ1-1 TRBV3-1 NA few CASSQRPGRVNTEAFF TGTGCCAGCAGCCAACGACCGGGACGGGTGAACACTGAAGCTTTCTTT
TRBJ2-5 TRBV15 TRBD2 NA CATSSAWGGSGGQETQYF TGTGCCACCAGCAGCGCATGGGGTGGTAGCGGGGGCCAAGAGACCCAGTACTTC
TRBJ2-2 TRBV5-1 NA many CASSLKNTGELFF TGTGCCAGCAGCTTGAAGAACACCGGGGAGCTGTTTTTT
TRBJ1-1 TRBV11-3 NA NA CASSEGRGEAFF TGTGCCAGCAGCGAGGGCAGGGGTGAAGCTTTCTTT
TRBJ1-6 TRBV28 NA NA CASSWTNSGSPLHF TGTGCCAGCAGTTGGACCAACTCAGGGTCACCCCTCCACTTT
TRBJ2-3 TRBV6-5 NA NA CASSYLGSQDTQYF TGTGCCAGCAGTTACTTGGGGTCTCAAGATACGCAGTATTTT
TRBJ2-7 TRBV6-5 TRBD1 NA CASSYWDREGARGTYEQYF TGTGCCAGCAGTTACTGGGACAGGGAGGGAGCTCGGGGGACCTACGAGCAGTACTTC
TRBJ2-5 TRBV10-3 NA few CASRDWGRGETQYF TGTGCCAGCAGAGACTGGGGCAGGGGTGAGACCCAGTACTTC